A single sample gave rise to the 25 T cell receptor beta chains below, sequenced in a study of T cells after yellow fever vaccination. TCRdb re-analysed the 5' RACE reads in MiXCR, keeping a single row per CDR3 protein. The data contain some 550,000 distinct CDR3 sequences, 15% to 20% of them singletons. The specimen comprised PBMCs, sampled 15 days after the yellow fever booster vaccination. All receptors come from a man aged 30 to 45 who received the YFV17D yellow fever vaccine.

V gene TRBV2 combines with J gene TRBJ2-3, with 9 positions matching TRBD1. This CDR3 is built from 15 residues. Germline V gives CDR1 SNHLY, CDR2 FYNNEI. The V and J ends lost 8 bases and 0 bases, in that order; junction bases with no gene match: 6. CDR3 in amino acids: CASLDDRGSTDTQYF. For the CDR3, the DNA is TGTGCCAGCCTCGACGACAGGGGGAGCACAGATACGCAGTATTTT.

This clonotype has just a few counts. The chain employs TRBV6-1 and TRBJ2-1; D not resolved. CDR3 size: 15 residues. The germline V gene has CDR1 MNHNS and CDR2 SASEGT. V lost 5 bases and J 6 bases, leaving 17 bases between the germline ends. The CDR3, as DNA: TGTGCCAGCAGTCCCAGTAGTGGCAATCCCAATGAGCAGTTCTTC. This sequence encodes CASSPSSGNPNEQFF.

V usage is TRBV6-5 and J usage is TRBJ2-7; D is possibly TRBD1 (6 bases). Deletions cut 4 bases from V and 2 bases from J, with 15 bases between. The CDR3 contains 15 residues. Germline CDR1 reads MNHEY; CDR2 reads SVGAGI. For the CDR3, the DNA is TGTGCCAGCAGTTTCGTCAGGGGTCCTACCTACGAGCAGTACTTC. It yields the protein CASSFVRGPTYEQYF.

This clonotype appeared a few times. The V gene is TRBV7-2, the J gene TRBJ2-5; no reliable D call. V lost 5 bases to trimming and J lost 1 base, with 8 bases between them. CDR3 length: 13 residues. Germline V lookup: CDR1 SGHTA, CDR2 FQGNSA. The CDR3 DNA follows: TGTGCCAGCAGCCCCCATCTCCAAGAGACCCAGTACTTC. This codes for CASSPHLQETQYF.

There are many counts of this clonotype. The rearrangement joins TRBV27 to TRBJ2-1; 8 nucleotides align to TRBD2. Per the germline V gene, CDR1 is MNHEY and CDR2 is SMNVEV (reference sequence). J was trimmed by 3 bases and V by 5 bases; bases with no gene match: 9. CDR3 length: 16 amino acids. The CDR3 region is CASSPPGLGYYNEQFF. The CDR3 DNA reads TGTGCCAGCAGTCCTCCGGGACTAGGCTACTACAATGAGCAGTTCTTC.

There are a few counts of this clonotype. The chain recombines TRBV15 with TRBJ2-5; TRBD2 is a possible D gene (6 bases). The CDR3 sequence is 17 residues long. V gave up 0 bases and J gave up 4 bases, with 18 bases separating them. The germline V gene encodes CDR1 LNHNV and CDR2 YYDKDF (reference sequence). CDR3 region: CATSRDLPGERIETQYF. The CDR3 DNA reads as TGTGCCACCAGCAGAGATCTTCCGGGGGAGCGAATAGAGACCCAGTACTTC.

This clonotype came up a few times. The V and J genes are TRBV6-2 or TRBV6-3 and TRBJ1-5, with TRBD1 as a possible D gene (5 bases). The V gene lost 2 bases and the J gene lost 4 bases, with 15 bases spanning the gap. The CDR3 extends over 16 amino acids. CDR1 MNHEY and CDR2 SVGEGT come from the germline V gene. The CDR3 here is CASSYTLQGGNQPQHF. For the CDR3, the DNA is TGTGCCAGCAGTTACACCCTTCAGGGTGGGAATCAGCCCCAGCATTTT.

The chain carries TRBV30 and TRBJ2-1; TRBD2 might be the D (5 bases). Per the germline V gene, CDR1 is GTSNPN and CDR2 is SVGIG (reference sequence). CDR3 size: 16 residues. Trimming cost V 0 bases and J 2 bases, with 14 bases left between them. CDR3 sequence (DNA): TGTGCCTGGAGTGTGGGGAGCCCGGCCCCCTACAATGAGCAGTTCTTC. It specifies CAWSVGSPAPYNEQFF. The entire variable domain, with the rest obtained from reference TRBV30 and TRBJ2-1, is as follows: SQTIHQWPATLVQPVGSPLSLECTVEGTSNPNLYWYRQAAGRGLQLLFYSVGIGQISSEVPQNLSASRPQDRQFILSSKKLLLSDSGFYLCAWSVGSPAPYNEQFFGPGTRLTVL.

Many counts were recorded for this clonotype. The rearrangement links TRBV6-5 to TRBJ2-1; D may be TRBD1 (5 bases). V dropped 2 bases and J dropped 3 bases, with 8 bases sitting between them. The CDR3 runs to 14 residues. The germline gives CDR1 MNHEY, CDR2 SVGAGI. The CDR3, as DNA: TGTGCCAGCAGTTACAGGGGTGGCTACAATGAGCAGTTCTTC. Translated: CASSYRGGYNEQFF.

This clonotype was counted between two and nine times. The chain is built from TRBV10-3 and TRBJ2-5; 13 bases agree with TRBD2. Germline CDR1 and CDR2: ENHRY and SYGVKD. The junction had 10 bases not matched to a gene; V was cut back by 6 bases and J by 3 bases. The CDR3 runs to 17 residues. The CDR3 region has the DNA TGTGCCATCAGAGAACCGGGACTAGCGGGAAATAAAGAGACCCAGTACTTC. Translation gives CAIREPGLAGNKETQYF.

The rearrangement links TRBV20-1 to TRBJ2-7; D gene ambiguous. V was shortened by 0 bases and J by 8 bases, with 8 bases between the two germline ends. In germline, CDR1 is DFQATT, CDR2 SNEGSKA (reference sequence). The CDR3 has 11 residues. CDR3 coding DNA: TGCAGTGCTAGAGATGTGACGCAGCAGTACTTC. Amino acids: CSARDVTQQYF.

The gene calls are TRBV5-1 and TRBJ1-2; unclear D gene. Trimming took off 3 bases at V and 1 base at J, with 7 bases between the two ends. Germline values: CDR1 SGHRS, CDR2 YFSETQ. The CDR3 has 13 amino acids. The CDR3 nucleotides are TGCGCCAGCAGCTCCGGGATTAACTATGGCTACACCTTC. Its protein is CASSSGINYGYTF.

CDR3 protein: CSARGRGSTDTQYF. CDR3 bases: TGCAGTGCTAGGGGGCGGGGAAGCACAGATACGCAGTATTTT. The chain joins TRBV20-1 to TRBJ2-3; TRBD2 is a possible D gene (6 bases). This CDR3 region has 14 residues. CDR1 and CDR2 (germline): DFQATT, SNEGSKA (reference sequence). V lost 3 bases, J lost 0 bases, and 10 bases lay in between.

Only a few counts were recorded for this clonotype. CDR3 amino acids: CAIKGGEADTQYF. CDR3 coding DNA: TGTGCCATCAAGGGAGGGGAAGCAGATACGCAGTATTTT. The V call is TRBV10-3, the J call TRBJ2-3; 7 positions agree with TRBD2. V shed 7 bases and J 4 bases; nucleotides not matched to a gene: 5. This CDR3 region has 13 residues. The germline V gene has CDR1 ENHRY and CDR2 SYGVKD.

There are a few counts of this clonotype. The chain recombines TRBV28 with TRBJ2-7, with TRBD1 identical over 9 bases. The CDR3 has 15 amino acids. Germline assignment: CDR1 MDHEN and CDR2 SYDVKM. V lost 2 bases and J lost 5; bases outside the gene matches: 7. CDR3 sequence: CASSLAGTGTNEQYF. CDR3 bases: TGTGCCAGCAGTTTAGCCGGGACAGGGACGAACGAGCAGTACTTC.

This chain connects TRBV21-1 to TRBJ2-5; TRBD2, as called in the table, went unchecked against the DNA. TRBV21-1 is noted as a pseudogene. This CDR3 has 17 residues. CDR3 sequence: CASSRSEFTSGMETQYF. CDR3 DNA: TGTGCCAGCAGCAGAAGTGAGTTTACTAGCGGGATGGAGACCCAGTACTTC.

This sequence joins TRBV19 and TRBJ2-1; 7 positions agree with TRBD2. Trimming removed 4 bases from V and 0 bases from J; junction bases left unmatched: 3. Germline lookup yields CDR1 LNHDA and CDR2 SQIVND (reference sequence). CDR3 length: 15 amino acids. The CDR3 DNA reads TGTGCCAGTAGTACAGCGGGGAACTCCTACAATGAGCAGTTCTTC. Encoded protein: CASSTAGNSYNEQFF.

This clonotype was picked up many times. The chain combines TRBV29-1 with TRBJ2-6; D may correspond to TRBD1 or TRBD2 (5 bases each). CDR3 length equals 14 residues. V was cut by 4 bases and J by 4 bases, with 11 bases left in between. CDR1 SQVTM and CDR2 ANQGSEA come from the germline V gene. CDR3 protein: CSVVLGVGANVLTF. CDR3 DNA sequence: TGCAGCGTTGTGTTGGGGGTAGGGGCCAACGTCCTGACTTTC.

The chain joins TRBV20-1 to TRBJ2-1; D may be TRBD2 (5 bases). Germline CDR1 and CDR2: DFQATT and SNEGSKA (reference sequence). Trimming removed 0 bases from V and 1 base from J, with 16 bases in between. CDR3 size: 17 residues. CDR3 loop: CSARDYEGDRSYNEQFF. In DNA form, the CDR3 reads TGCAGTGCTAGAGATTACGAGGGAGATCGGTCCTACAATGAGCAGTTCTTC.

This clonotype was detected only a few times. V usage is TRBV27 and J usage is TRBJ2-3; 14 bases align to TRBD2. The CDR3 consists of 16 residues. V lost 6 bases and J lost 2; bases outside the gene matches: 4. The V gene's germline CDR1 is MNHEY and CDR2 SMNVEV (reference sequence). The CDR3 region has the DNA TGTGCCAGCAGAAGACTAGCGGGAGGGCCCACAGATACGCAGTATTTT. This translates into CASRRLAGGPTDTQYF.

This clonotype was detected only a few times. The rearrangement links TRBV25-1 to TRBJ2-3, with D maybe TRBD2 (6 bases). CDR1 is MGHDK and CDR2 is SYGVNS in the germline V gene. V dropped 8 bases and J dropped 3 bases, with 12 bases sitting between them. This CDR3 contains 13 residues. In DNA, the CDR3 is TGTGCCAGCTGCCCCGGGGGTACAGATACGCAGTATTTT. As protein: CASCPGGTDTQYF.

On this clonotype: One end of the junction varies from germline; a read error may be responsible. The V gene is TRBV20-1, the J gene TRBJ2-5; D is unresolved. Germline CDR1 reads DFQATT; CDR2 reads SNEGSKA (reference sequence). The CDR3 length is 12 residues. The CDR3 region is CSARAPAETQYF. For the CDR3, the DNA is TGCAGTGCCAGAGCTCCAGCGGAGACCCAGTACTTC.

A note on this clonotype: A much larger clone is a single base away; this may be a read error. The chain is built from TRBV20-1 and TRBJ2-1, with a weak D call TRBD2 (5 bases). This CDR3 comprises 17 residues. The germline V gene has CDR1 DFQATT and CDR2 SNEGSKA (reference sequence). The CDR3 sequence: CCAREIKSGSSYNEQFF. CDR3 in DNA: TGCTGTGCTAGAGAAATCAAAAGCGGTTCCTCCTACAATGAGCAGTTCTTC.

In this sample, this clonotype turned up a few times. This chain connects TRBV10-3 to TRBJ1-4, with D uncertain. The CDR3 covers 15 residues. The V end lost 0 bases, the J end lost 0 bases, and 5 bases lay between the germline ends. Germline V CDR1 and CDR2: ENHRY, SYGVKD. The CDR3 loop is CAISESGATNEKLFF. As DNA, the CDR3 is TGTGCCATCAGTGAGTCGGGTGCAACTAATGAAAAACTGTTTTTT.

This clonotype showed up just a few times. V is TRBV6-2 or TRBV6-3 and J is TRBJ1-1, with a weak D call TRBD1 (5 bases). The germline V gene encodes CDR1 MNHEY and CDR2 SVGEGT. CDR3 length: 14 residues. The V and J ends lost 2 bases and 2 bases respectively, with 9 bases between them. In DNA, the CDR3 is TGTGCCAGCAGTTACCCAGACAGAAACACTGAAGCTTTCTTT. Encoded protein: CASSYPDRNTEAFF.